The clone carrying this T cell receptor (beta chain) has just a few counts. What it recognizes is unknown. This entry comes from a study of cytomegalovirus exposure and HLA in healthy donors. Study-level results: It was reported in a later analysis that an Asian-associated ancestry cluster showed fewer N-insertions than the 666-donor mean. Later analysis revealed greater clonal expansion in HLA-associated TCR beta chains than in equally common others.

The V gene's germline CDR1 is SGHTS and CDR2 YDEGEE. The CDR3 totals 15 residues. Unmatched junction bases numbered 4, after V lost 4 bases and J lost 6 bases. PCR involved 60 Vbeta and 13 Jbeta primers. In the authors' methods: Roughly 10 million shared chains were among the roughly 80 million unique TCR beta chains that a later analysis counted. TCRdb's copy holds only in-frame clones and misses some; the assay was immunoSEQ multiplex PCR. V, J and clone size derive from that table, while D and trimming were established from the DNA sequence. The sample includes some 150,000 clones, roughly 85% seen only once; the top ten take about 1.5%.

This receptor was identified in a male donor in good health and CMV-seronegative. The specimen was PBMCs. The chain carries TRBV5-8 and TRBJ2-1; 13 bases agree with TRBD2. The CDR3 sequence is CASSMGLAGFNEQFF. The CDR3 nucleotides are TGTGCCAGCAGCATGGGACTAGCGGGATTCAATGAGCAGTTCTTC.